Listed below are T cell receptor beta chains from one sample, sequenced in a study of molecular identifiers for immune sequencing clone quantification. Each CDR3 protein is one row after TCRdb ran MiXCR on the PCR reads. This repertoire shows 350,000 or so distinct CDR3 sequences, about a fifth found once; its top ten account for about 0.79%. Specimen: naive CD8+ T cells from blood, with Jurkat cell RNA spiked in. The receptor set was obtained from a human donor in good health. Some libraries in this study had Jurkat cell RNA spiked in. Each CDR3 is given with its conserved first and last residue. Fields, in order: clone size, J gene, D gene, V gene, CDR3 DNA, CDR3 protein. D genes are given only for firm matches. Only some rows state a clone size, as once, few, many or a class for expanded clones.

size: many
J: TRBJ1-4
D: NA
V: TRBV30
DNA: TGTGCCTGGACTATTGGGGATGAAAAACTGTTTTTT
CDR3: CAWTIGDEKLFF

size: many
J: TRBJ2-3
D: NA
V: TRBV19
DNA: TGTGCCAGTAGTATTGACGGGAGACATGAAGATACGCAGTATTTT
CDR3: CASSIDGRHEDTQYF

size: many
J: TRBJ2-1
D: NA
V: TRBV13
DNA: TGTGCCAGCAGCTTAGGCGTCCCGGCTGAGCAGTTCTTC
CDR3: CASSLGVPAEQFF

size: few
J: TRBJ1-2
D: TRBD1
V: TRBV12-3/TRBV12-4
DNA: TGTGCCAGCAGTTACGGACAGGAGGAATCCTATGGCTACACCTTC
CDR3: CASSYGQEESYGYTF

size: NA
J: TRBJ2-3
D: TRBD2
V: TRBV5-4
DNA: TGTGCCAGCAGCCGCGGCGGGGGGACCCCATCCACAGATACGCAGTATTTT
CDR3: CASSRGGGTPSTDTQYF

size: few
J: TRBJ2-3
D: NA
V: TRBV7-9
DNA: TGTGCCAGCAGCTTAGGGGCAGGGGAGGCTCCAGATATGCAGTATTTT
CDR3: CASSLGAGEAPDMQYF

size: many
J: TRBJ1-1
D: NA
V: TRBV7-9
DNA: TGTGCCAGCAGCCCCCCAGCCACGACTGAAGCTTTCTTT
CDR3: CASSPPATTEAFF

size: many
J: TRBJ1-5
D: NA
V: TRBV28
DNA: TGTGCCAGCAGTTTATCCTGGGATCAGCCCCAGCATTTT
CDR3: CASSLSWDQPQHF

size: NA
J: TRBJ1-5
D: NA
V: TRBV2
DNA: TGTGCCAGCAGTGAAGCCCTAATCCCGGCTGGCAATCAGCCCCAGCATTTT
CDR3: CASSEALIPAGNQPQHF

size: few
J: TRBJ2-3
D: NA
V: TRBV27
DNA: TGTGCCAGCAGTTTCCAGGGAGATACGCAGTATTTT
CDR3: CASSFQGDTQYF

size: many
J: TRBJ1-1
D: NA
V: TRBV5-4
DNA: TGTGCCAGCAGCTTGGTTAGGGACCTGAACACTGAAGCTTTCTTT
CDR3: CASSLVRDLNTEAFF

size: many
J: TRBJ2-1
D: NA
V: TRBV11-1
DNA: TGTGCCAGCAGCTTAGCCTGGATCGAGCAGTTCTTC
CDR3: CASSLAWIEQFF

size: many
J: TRBJ2-7
D: NA
V: TRBV27
DNA: TGTGCCAGCAGTTTAGGGCCGGGGTACTACGAGCAGTACTTC
CDR3: CASSLGPGYYEQYF

size: many
J: TRBJ2-3
D: NA
V: TRBV6-5
DNA: TGTGCCAGCAGTTACTCGATGGAGACGGATACAGATACGCAGTATTTT
CDR3: CASSYSMETDTDTQYF